Listed here are 15 T cell receptor beta chains from one sample, sequenced in a study of shared clonotypes between healthy human individuals. Sequencing used immunoSEQ multiplex PCR; TCRdb keeps in-frame clones, though not all of them. Of 950,000 to 1,100,000 clones listed, about 77% were seen once; the top ten hold about 1.5%. The specimen was memory CD4+ T cells sorted from blood. This sample's subset: CD45RA-negative fraction. The receptors were sampled from a man between 18 and 35 years old in good health.

About this clone itself: It differs at one base from a far larger clone, so likely a read error. This same CDR3 is encoded by further DNA sequences in the sample. This chain joins TRBV10-3 and TRBJ1-5; 7 bases match TRBD1. This CDR3 contains 14 residues. In germline, CDR1 is ENHRY, CDR2 SYGVKD. J gave up 7 bases and V 9 bases, and 12 bases lay outside the gene matches. The CDR3 sequence: CAISPGTAGQPQHF. In nucleotides, the CDR3 is TGTGCCATTAGTCCCGGGACAGCGGGGCAGCCCCAGCATTTT.

This sequence joins TRBV28 and TRBJ1-2; D is ambiguous. The V gene's germline CDR1 is MDHEN and CDR2 SYDVKM. This CDR3 has 14 amino acids. V dropped 3 bases and J dropped 3 bases, with 11 bases sitting between them. CDR3 sequence (DNA): TGTGCCAGCAGTTTTACCCCAGCGTACTATGGCTACACCTTC. It is translated as CASSFTPAYYGYTF.

The V call is TRBV30, the J call TRBJ1-2, with D maybe TRBD1 (5 bases). Trimming shortened V by 4 bases and J by 0 bases, and 9 bases separated the two germline ends. This CDR3 has 13 amino acids. Germline loops: CDR1 GTSNPN, CDR2 SVGIG (reference sequence). For the CDR3, the DNA is TGTGCCTGGAACGCCAGGGCTAACTATGGCTACACCTTC. It translates to CAWNARANYGYTF.

The chain uses TRBV9 and TRBJ2-3; 9 bases are shared with TRBD1. This CDR3 contains 14 residues. V was pared by 4 bases and J by 6 bases, with 6 bases of the junction left unmatched. Germline V gives CDR1 SGDLS, CDR2 YYNGEE. Written as DNA, the CDR3 is TGTGCCAGCAGCCCCAGGACAGGGGAGGATACGCAGTATTTT. Its protein product is CASSPRTGEDTQYF.

This clone was counted between two and nine times. This chain joins TRBV15 and TRBJ1-1; D is undetermined. CDR1 and CDR2 (germline): LNHNV, YYDKDF (reference sequence). Trimming shortened V by 4 bases and J by 0 bases, and 6 bases separated the two germline ends. The CDR3 is made up of 13 amino acids. The CDR3 nucleotides read TGTGCCACCAGCATACCGTTGAACACTGAAGCTTTCTTT. This codes for CATSIPLNTEAFF.

The gene calls are TRBV20-1 and TRBJ2-3, with D possibly matching TRBD2 (5 bases). Germline V gives CDR1 DFQATT, CDR2 SNEGSKA (reference sequence). V was trimmed by 3 bases and J by 6 bases, leaving 7 bases between them. The CDR3 is 11 amino acids. CDR3 sequence (DNA): TGCAGTGCTAGCGGGATGGATACGCAGTATTTT. Protein: CSASGMDTQYF.

This clone was counted a few times. The chain uses TRBV10-3 and TRBJ1-6; tentatively, D is TRBD1 (6 bases). V gave up 4 bases and J gave up 8 bases, with 12 bases separating them. Per germline, CDR1 ENHRY and CDR2 SYGVKD. This CDR3 spans 14 amino acids. The CDR3 reads CAISVQGRDSPLHF. CDR3 coding DNA: TGTGCCATCAGTGTCCAGGGGAGGGATTCACCCCTCCACTTT.

The chain links TRBV5-6 to TRBJ2-1; possible D gene TRBD1, 6 bases. The germline V gene has CDR1 SGHDT and CDR2 YYEEEE. This CDR3 spans 14 amino acids. Trimming removed 1 base from V and 1 base from J, with 6 bases in between. This chain's CDR3 is CASSLRGSYNEQFF. The CDR3 DNA reads TGTGCCAGCAGCTTGAGGGGGTCCTACAATGAGCAGTTCTTC. Drawing the rest from reference TRBV5-6 and TRBJ2-1, the complete variable domain is DAGVTQSPTHLIKTRGQQVTLRCSPKSGHDTVSWYQQALGQGPQFIFQYYEEEERQRGNFPDRFSGHQFPNYSSELNVNALLLGDSALYLCASSLRGSYNEQFFGPGTRLTVL.

On this clone itself: Other DNA sequences within the sample encode an identical CDR3. V is TRBV18 and J is TRBJ1-3; D not resolved. The CDR3 covers 14 residues. Germline V gene data show CDR1 as KGHSH and CDR2 as LQKENI. The V end was cut by 3 bases, the J end by 0 bases, with 6 bases between. CDR3 in amino acids: CASSPSVSGNTIYF. The CDR3 nucleotides read TGTGCCAGCTCACCGTCAGTCTCTGGAAACACCATATATTTT.

The chain carries TRBV6-5 and TRBJ1-6; the D is unclear. The CDR3 consists of 14 residues. Germline CDR1 is MNHEY and CDR2 is SVGAGI. Trimming pared 7 bases from V and 6 bases from J, leaving 13 bases between. CDR3 sequence (DNA): TGTGCCAGCATGTCTCGGATTCTTAATTCACCCCTCCACTTT. Residues: CASMSRILNSPLHF.

The V gene is TRBV28, the J gene TRBJ1-1, with D maybe TRBD1 (6 bases). CDR3 length: 14 amino acids. Trimming left V 8 bases short and J 4 bases short, with 17 bases between. Germline CDR1 reads MDHEN; CDR2 reads SYDVKM. Here the CDR3 reads CASLLGGLGTEAFF. The CDR3 region has the DNA TGTGCCAGCTTACTAGGGGGGCTGGGCACTGAAGCTTTCTTT. Together with reference TRBV28 and TRBJ1-1, the CDR3 gives the full variable domain: DVKVTQSSRYLVKRTGEKVFLECVQDMDHENMFWYRQDPGLGLRLIYFSYDVKMKEKGDIPEGYSVSREKKERFSLILESASTNQTSMYLCASLLGGLGTEAFFGQGTRLTVV.

The genes are TRBV29-1 and TRBJ1-2; possibly TRBD1 for D (5 bases). The V end lost 0 bases, the J end lost 4 bases, and 12 bases lay between the germline ends. The CDR3 sequence is 14 residues long. Germline V lookup: CDR1 SQVTM, CDR2 ANQGSEA. CDR3 nucleotide sequence: TGCAGCGTTGAAGATAGGGGATTTGGCTATGGCTACACCTTC. Its protein product is CSVEDRGFGYGYTF. Full variable domain (rest looked up from reference TRBV29-1 and TRBJ1-2): SAVISQKPSRDICQRGTSLTIQCQVDSQVTMMFWYRQQPGQSLTLIATANQGSEATYESGFVIDKFPISRPNLTFSTLTVSNMSPEDSSIYLCSVEDRGFGYGYTFGSGTRLTVV.

This rearrangement joins TRBV4-1 to TRBJ2-3, with a weak D call TRBD2 (6 bases). Trimming removed 0 bases from V and 1 base from J, with 8 bases in between. The CDR3 consists of 15 residues. Germline V gives CDR1 MGHRA, CDR2 YSYEKL. This CDR3 is CASSQDGGGTDTQYF. The CDR3, as DNA: TGCGCCAGCAGCCAAGATGGCGGGGGCACAGATACGCAGTATTTT.

The chain uses TRBV28 and TRBJ1-4; D is undetermined. The CDR3 has 13 amino acids. The germline V and J ends were trimmed by 4 bases and 3 bases, with 6 bases remaining between them. The germline V gene has CDR1 MDHEN and CDR2 SYDVKM. The CDR3, as DNA: TGTGCCAGCAGTTCCGGAGCTAATGAAAAACTGTTTTTT. This codes for CASSSGANEKLFF. Using reference TRBV28 and TRBJ1-4 for the parts outside the CDR3, the full variable domain is DVKVTQSSRYLVKRTGEKVFLECVQDMDHENMFWYRQDPGLGLRLIYFSYDVKMKEKGDIPEGYSVSREKKERFSLILESASTNQTSMYLCASSSGANEKLFFGSGTQLSVL.

V is TRBV5-1 and J is TRBJ2-7; D call uncertain. The V gene lost 1 base and the J gene lost 7 bases, with 3 bases spanning the gap. The CDR3 loop spans 10 amino acids. CDR1 is SGHRS and CDR2 is YFSETQ in the germline V gene. The CDR3 coding sequence is TGCGCCAGCAGCTTGCGAGAGCAGTACTTC. It encodes CASSLREQYF. Supplemented by reference TRBV5-1 and TRBJ2-7, the full variable domain reads KAGVTQTPRYLIKTRGQQVTLSCSPISGHRSVSWYQQTPGQGLQFLFEYFSETQRNKGNFPGRFSGRQFSNSRSEMNVSTLELGDSALYLCASSLREQYFGPGTRLTVT.